The T cell receptor (beta chain) under discussion was sequenced for a study of early T cells in non-severe SARS-CoV-2 infection. In germline, CDR1 is LGHDT, CDR2 YNNKEL (reference sequence). V lost 4 bases and J lost 4, with 16 bases in between. The CDR3 extends over 15 amino acids. TCRdb recomputed calls from the 5' RACE reads with MiXCR, one row per CDR3 protein. The data hold about 110,000 distinct CDR3 sequences, with around 10% observed a single time. At least ten counts were recorded for this clonotype. This chain joins TRBV3-1 and TRBJ1-1; weak D call: TRBD1 (6 bases). This clonotype was sampled from an adult who was a healthcare worker with PCR-confirmed SARS-CoV-2 infection or an uninfected control (not recorded which). The specimen was whole blood. CDR3 DNA sequence: TGTGCCAGCAGCCCCTCCGACAGGTCCGGCACTGAAGCTTTCTTT. Encoded protein: CASSPSDRSGTEAFF. The full variable domain, its missing parts supplied by reference TRBV3-1 and TRBJ1-1, is DTAVSQTPKYLVTQMGNDKSIKCEQNLGHDTMYWYKQDSKKFLKIMFSYNNKELIINETVPNRFSPKSPDKAHLNLHINSLELGDSAVYFCASSPSDRSGTEAFFGQGTRLTVV.